This T cell receptor (beta chain) derives from a study of blood T cell repertoires in COVID-19. Germline V lookup: CDR1 MNHEY, CDR2 SVGAGI. With 6 bases removed from V and 7 bases from J, the gap between germline ends came to 17 bases. This CDR3 spans 14 amino acids. Clones were sequenced by immunoSEQ multiplex PCR, and TCRdb holds only the in-frame ones, with some missing. This table has fewer than 120,000 clones, roughly 79% appearing once. This rearrangement joins TRBV6-5 to TRBJ2-3, with D possibly matching TRBD2 (5 bases). The sequence was collected from a woman of 80 years or more with active or convalescent COVID-19. Sequencing used peripheral blood. The CDR3 bases are TGTGCCAGCAGCGGACTGGCATATACTAATACGCAGTATTTT. This encodes CASSGLAYTNTQYF.